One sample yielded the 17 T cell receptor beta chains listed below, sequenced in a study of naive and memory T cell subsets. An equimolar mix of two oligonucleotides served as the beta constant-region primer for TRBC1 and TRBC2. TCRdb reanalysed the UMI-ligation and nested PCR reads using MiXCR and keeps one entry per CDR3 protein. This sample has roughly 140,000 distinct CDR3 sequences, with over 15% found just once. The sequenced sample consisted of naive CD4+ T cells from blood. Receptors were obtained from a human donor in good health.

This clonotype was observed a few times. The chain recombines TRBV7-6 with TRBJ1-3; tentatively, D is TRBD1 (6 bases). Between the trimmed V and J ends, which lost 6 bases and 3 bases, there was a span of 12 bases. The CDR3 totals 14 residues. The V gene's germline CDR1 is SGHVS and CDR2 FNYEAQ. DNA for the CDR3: TGTGCCAGCAGGGGGGGCGCGGGTGGAAACACCATATATTTT. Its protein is CASRGGAGGNTIYF.

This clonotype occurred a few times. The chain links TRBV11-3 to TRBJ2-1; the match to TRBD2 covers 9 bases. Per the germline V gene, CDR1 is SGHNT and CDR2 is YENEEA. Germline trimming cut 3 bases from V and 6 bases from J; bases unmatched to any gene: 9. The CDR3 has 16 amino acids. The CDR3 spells CASSLAGGPLGNEQFF. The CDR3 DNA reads TGTGCCAGCAGCTTGGCGGGAGGGCCCCTAGGCAATGAGCAGTTCTTC. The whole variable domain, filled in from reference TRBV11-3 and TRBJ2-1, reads EAGVVQSPRYKIIEKKQPVAFWCNPISGHNTLYWYLQNLGQGPELLIRYENEEAVDDSQLPKDRFSAERLKGVDSTLKIQPAELGDSAVYLCASSLAGGPLGNEQFFGPGTRLTVL.

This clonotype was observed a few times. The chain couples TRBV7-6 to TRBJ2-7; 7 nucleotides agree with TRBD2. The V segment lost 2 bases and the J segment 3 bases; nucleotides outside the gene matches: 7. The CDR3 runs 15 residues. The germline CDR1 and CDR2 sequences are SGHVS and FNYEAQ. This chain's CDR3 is CASSLSSGTYYEQYF. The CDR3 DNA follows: TGTGCCAGCAGCTTATCCAGCGGGACCTACTACGAGCAGTACTTC.

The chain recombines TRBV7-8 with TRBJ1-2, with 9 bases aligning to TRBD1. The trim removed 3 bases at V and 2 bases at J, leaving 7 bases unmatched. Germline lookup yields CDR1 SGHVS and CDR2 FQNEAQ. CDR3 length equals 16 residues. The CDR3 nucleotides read TGTGCCAGCAGCTTTCCGGGACAGGGAGAGAACTATGGCTACACCTTC. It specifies CASSFPGQGENYGYTF.

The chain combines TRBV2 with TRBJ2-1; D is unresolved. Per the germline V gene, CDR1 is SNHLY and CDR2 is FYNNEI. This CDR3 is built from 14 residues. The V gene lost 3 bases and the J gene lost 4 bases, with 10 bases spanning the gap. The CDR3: CASSDLGVYNEQFF. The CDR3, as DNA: TGTGCCAGCAGTGACCTTGGGGTTTACAATGAGCAGTTCTTC.

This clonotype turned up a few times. The CDR3 sequence is CASSLAVQSTDTQYF. The DNA for the CDR3 is TGTGCCAGCAGCTTAGCGGTCCAATCCACAGATACGCAGTATTTT. The J gene is TRBJ2-3, the V gene TRBV7-2; no reliable D call. The CDR3 extends over 15 amino acids. Trimming shortened V by 0 bases and J by 2 bases, and 9 bases separated the two germline ends. Germline loops: CDR1 SGHTA, CDR2 FQGNSA. Drawing the rest from reference TRBV7-2 and TRBJ2-3, the complete variable domain is GAGVSQSPSNKVTEKGKDVELRCDPISGHTALYWYRQSLGQGLEFLIYFQGNSAPDKSGLPSDRFSAERTGGSVSTLTIQRTQQEDSAVYLCASSLAVQSTDTQYFGPGTRLTVL.

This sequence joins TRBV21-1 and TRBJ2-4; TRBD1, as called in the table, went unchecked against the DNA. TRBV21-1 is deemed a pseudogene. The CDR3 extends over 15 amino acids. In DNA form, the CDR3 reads TGTACCAGCACCAAAGACGTGGACAGAAAAAACATTCAGTACTTC. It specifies CTSTKDVDRKNIQYF.

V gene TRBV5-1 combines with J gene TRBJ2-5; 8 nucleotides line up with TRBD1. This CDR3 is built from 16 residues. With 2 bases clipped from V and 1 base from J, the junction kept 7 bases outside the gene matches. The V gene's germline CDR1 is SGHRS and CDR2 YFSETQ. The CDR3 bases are TGCGCCAGCAGCTTACCAACCGGGACAGGCCAAGAGACCCAGTACTTC. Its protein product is CASSLPTGTGQETQYF.

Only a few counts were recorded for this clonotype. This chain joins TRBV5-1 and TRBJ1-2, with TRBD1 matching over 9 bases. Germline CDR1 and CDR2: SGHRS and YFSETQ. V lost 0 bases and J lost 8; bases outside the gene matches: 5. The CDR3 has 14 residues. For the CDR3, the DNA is TGCGCCAGCAGCTTGGTACAGGGGGCGGACGGCTACACCTTC. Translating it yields CASSLVQGADGYTF. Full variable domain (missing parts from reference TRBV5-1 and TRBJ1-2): KAGVTQTPRYLIKTRGQQVTLSCSPISGHRSVSWYQQTPGQGLQFLFEYFSETQRNKGNFPGRFSGRQFSNSRSEMNVSTLELGDSALYLCASSLVQGADGYTFGSGTRLTVV.

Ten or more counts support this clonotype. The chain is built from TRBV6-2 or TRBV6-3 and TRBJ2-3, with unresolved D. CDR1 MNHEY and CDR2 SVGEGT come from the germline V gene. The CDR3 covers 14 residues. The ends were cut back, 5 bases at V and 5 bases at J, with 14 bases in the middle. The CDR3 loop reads CASSVPRLGDTQYF. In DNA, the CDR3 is TGTGCCAGCAGTGTTCCCAGGTTAGGAGATACGCAGTATTTT.

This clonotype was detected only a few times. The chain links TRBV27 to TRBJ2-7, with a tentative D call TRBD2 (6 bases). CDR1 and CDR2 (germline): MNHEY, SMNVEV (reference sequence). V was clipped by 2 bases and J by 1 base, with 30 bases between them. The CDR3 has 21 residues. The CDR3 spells CASSLRLEGGRLPSGSYEQYF. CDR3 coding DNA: TGTGCCAGCAGTTTAAGGTTGGAGGGAGGACGGTTGCCGTCAGGGTCCTACGAGCAGTACTTC.

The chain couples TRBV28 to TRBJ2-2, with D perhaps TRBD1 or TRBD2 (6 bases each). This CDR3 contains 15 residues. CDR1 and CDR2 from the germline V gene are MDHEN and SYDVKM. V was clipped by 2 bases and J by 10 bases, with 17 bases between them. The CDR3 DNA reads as TGTGCCAGCAGTTTAACGTCGGGGGCCCCTCAGGAGCTGTTTTTT. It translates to CASSLTSGAPQELFF.

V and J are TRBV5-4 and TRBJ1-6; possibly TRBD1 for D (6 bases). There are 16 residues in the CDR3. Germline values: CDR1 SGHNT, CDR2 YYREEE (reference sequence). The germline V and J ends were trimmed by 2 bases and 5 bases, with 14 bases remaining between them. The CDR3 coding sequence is TGTGCCAGCAGCTTACCGGGGGCGGGCGATAATTCACCCCTCCACTTT. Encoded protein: CASSLPGAGDNSPLHF.

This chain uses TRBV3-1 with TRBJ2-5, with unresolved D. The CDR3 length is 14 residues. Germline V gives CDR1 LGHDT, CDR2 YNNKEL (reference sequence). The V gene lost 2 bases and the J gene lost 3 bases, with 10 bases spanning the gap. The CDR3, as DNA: TGTGCCAGCAGCCAAACGGGCATCGAAGAGACCCAGTACTTC. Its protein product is CASSQTGIEETQYF.

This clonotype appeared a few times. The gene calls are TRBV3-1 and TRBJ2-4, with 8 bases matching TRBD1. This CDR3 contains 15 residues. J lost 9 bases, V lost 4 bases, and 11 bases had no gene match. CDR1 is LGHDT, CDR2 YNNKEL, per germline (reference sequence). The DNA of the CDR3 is TGTGCCAGCAGCCCCAGGACAGGGAATATCGGCATTCAGTACTTC. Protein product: CASSPRTGNIGIQYF.

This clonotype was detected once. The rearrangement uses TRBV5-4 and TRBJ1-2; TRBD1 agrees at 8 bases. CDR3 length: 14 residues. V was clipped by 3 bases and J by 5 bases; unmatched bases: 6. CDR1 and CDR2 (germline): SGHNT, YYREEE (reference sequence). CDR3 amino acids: CASSSDREVYGYTF. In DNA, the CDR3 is TGTGCCAGCAGCTCGGACAGGGAAGTTTATGGCTACACCTTC.

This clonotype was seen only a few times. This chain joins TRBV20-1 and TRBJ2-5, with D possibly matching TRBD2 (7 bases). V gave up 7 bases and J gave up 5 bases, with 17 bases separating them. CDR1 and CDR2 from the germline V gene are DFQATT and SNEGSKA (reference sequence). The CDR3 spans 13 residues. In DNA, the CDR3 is TGCAGTGTCCGAGGGGGGGGCGCGGAGACCCAGTACTTC. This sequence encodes CSVRGGGAETQYF.